What follows is one T cell receptor (beta chain) and its context. Its antigen is not identified. TCRdb called the multiplex PCR reads again in MiXCR, with one record for every CDR3 protein. The repertoire consists of about 7,600 distinct CDR3 sequences, with 65% to 75% occurring once and the leading ten covering roughly 39%. The sample comes from a study of breast tumors, draining lymph nodes, adjacent tissues. CDR1 is MNHNY and CDR2 is SVGAGI in the germline V gene (reference sequence). The CDR3 is 14 residues long. V lost 6 bases and J lost 0, with 9 bases in between. General study findings and limits: Tumors had less TCR diversity than lymph nodes, more than nontumor tissue.

Input material: tumor-adjacent breast tissue. The chain is built from TRBV6-6 and TRBJ2-1; a possible D gene is TRBD1 (5 bases). The receptor was isolated from a female donor with breast cancer. Some clones in this sample may be carry-over from other donors' samples. The CDR3 is CASRRQLSYNEQFF. For the CDR3, the DNA is TGTGCCAGCAGACGACAGCTCTCCTACAATGAGCAGTTCTTC.